What follows are 27 T cell receptor beta chains derived from one specimen sequenced in a study of CD8+CD57+ T cells in acquired aplastic anemia. Genomic DNA was employed as the template in profiling TCR beta VDJ and CDR3. TCRdb recomputed calls from the reads with MiXCR, one row per CDR3 protein. The sample yields hundreds of thousands of distinct CDR3 sequences, 65% to 75% seen once. Sequenced sample: sorted CD4+, CD8+, or CD8+CD57+ T cells (not recorded which) from PBMCs. These receptors were collected from a human donor in good health, serving as a control.

This clonotype was detected once. The V call is TRBV9, the J call TRBJ1-4; D call uncertain. Germline V gives CDR1 SGDLS, CDR2 YYNGEE. This CDR3 is 14 amino acids long. V shed 4 bases and J shed 16 bases, with 23 bases lying between them. The CDR3 region is CASSSTGREETQFF. In nucleotides, the CDR3 is TGTGCCAGCAGCTCCACGGGCCGCGAAGAAACCCAGTTTTTT.

Here the CDR3 DNA reads TGCATATCTCGGGACCAGACCCTGCGACAAGAGACCCAGTACTTC. The encoded protein is CISRDQTLRQETQYF. The chain is built from TRBV20-1 and TRBJ2-5; either TRBD1 or TRBD2 may supply D (5 bases each). The CDR3 contains 15 residues. Germline loops: CDR1 DFQATT, CDR2 SNEGSKA (reference sequence).

Concerning this clonotype: A read error may account for a junction end that differs from germline. The chain uses TRBV9 and TRBJ2-7; tentatively, D is TRBD1 (5 bases). This CDR3 has 13 residues. Looked up from germline, CDR1 is SGDLS and CDR2 is YYNGEE. Here the CDR3 reads CASSVAYETSRGF. The CDR3 bases are TGTGCCAGCAGCGTAGCTTATGAGACTTCTAGGGGCTTC. Complete variable domain (other parts from reference TRBV9 and TRBJ2-7): DSGVTQTPKHLITATGQRVTLRCSPRSGDLSVYWYQQSLDQGLQFLIQYYNGEERAKGNILERFSAQQFPDLHSELNLSSLELGDSALYFCASSVAYETSRGFGPGTRLTVT.

The chain joins TRBV25-1 to TRBJ2-3, with 8 bases aligning to TRBD2. CDR3 length: 15 amino acids. V gave up 6 bases and J gave up 4 bases; unmatched junction bases: 9. Germline V gene lookup returns CDR1 MGHDK and CDR2 SYGVNS. Here the CDR3 reads CASSVAGKRADTQYF. CDR3 nucleotides: TGTGCCAGCAGCGTAGCGGGGAAGCGAGCAGATACGCAGTATTTT.

This clonotype was seen once. The chain has TRBV25-1 and TRBJ2-7, with 8 bases aligning to TRBD1. V lost 0 bases to trimming and J lost 2 bases; unmatched junction nucleotides: 0. The CDR3 consists of 14 residues. CDR1 MGHDK and CDR2 SYGVNS come from the germline V gene. The CDR3 reads CASSEYRGPYEQYF. The CDR3 nucleotides are TGTGCCAGCAGTGAATACAGGGGGCCCTACGAGCAGTACTTC.

The gene calls are TRBV20-1 and TRBJ2-2; a weak D match, TRBD2 (7 bases). Trimming left V 5 bases short and J 8 bases short, with 18 bases between. Germline assignment: CDR1 DFQATT and CDR2 SNEGSKA (reference sequence). CDR3 size: 14 residues. CDR3 coding DNA: TGCAGTGCTGAAGAACAGGGAGGGGCAGGGGAGCTGTTTTTT. Its translation is CSAEEQGGAGELFF.

The chain combines TRBV5-6 with TRBJ1-3; no definite D call. Trimming took 5 bases from V and 2 from J, leaving 11 bases between them. In germline, CDR1 is SGHDT, CDR2 YYEEEE. The length of the CDR3 is 14 residues. CDR3 DNA: TGTGCCAGCAGATCGGAAGAGCCTGGAAACACCATATATTTT. Translated: CASRSEEPGNTIYF.

This clonotype was found once. The CDR3: CSARAGREGEQYF. The DNA for the CDR3 is TGCAGTGCTAGAGCAGGACGGGAGGGGGAGCAGTACTTC. The chain has TRBV20-1 and TRBJ2-7, with TRBD2 matching over 8 bases. The CDR3 has 13 amino acids. V dropped 1 base and J dropped 7; count of bases not matched to a gene: 6. Germline values: CDR1 DFQATT, CDR2 SNEGSKA (reference sequence).

The chain links TRBV7-6 to TRBJ2-5, with D perhaps TRBD2 (5 bases). Germline V gene sequence: CDR1 SGHVS, CDR2 FNYEAQ. This CDR3 spans 16 amino acids. Trimming removed 1 base from V and 10 bases from J, with 22 bases in between. The CDR3 reads CASSLDGPDYEQYQYF. CDR3 sequence (DNA): TGTGCCAGCAGCTTAGATGGACCTGACTACGAGCAGTACCAGTACTTC. The full variable domain, its missing parts supplied by reference TRBV7-6 and TRBJ2-5, is GAGVSQSPRYKVTKRGQDVALRCDPISGHVSLYWYRQALGQGPEFLTYFNYEAQQDKSGLPNDRFSAERPEGSISTLTIQRTEQRDSAMYRCASSLDGPDYEQYQYFGPGTRLLVL.

In its sample, this clonotype was seen many times. V gene TRBV20-1 combines with J gene TRBJ1-3; 7 bases fit TRBD1. The V segment lost 1 base and the J segment 4 bases; nucleotides outside the gene matches: 7. Germline CDR1 reads DFQATT; CDR2 reads SNEGSKA (reference sequence). This CDR3 has 15 amino acids. This chain's CDR3 is CSARGRGGAGNTIYF. CDR3 sequence (DNA): TGCAGTGCTAGAGGGAGAGGGGGCGCGGGAAACACCATATATTTT.

The rearrangement links TRBV15 to TRBJ1-2, with 8 bases matching TRBD1. This CDR3 comprises 15 residues. Germline CDR1 LNHNV, CDR2 YYDKDF (reference sequence). Trimming removed 5 bases from V and 5 bases from J; junction bases left unmatched: 10. The chain's CDR3 is CATSPAAGGEYGYTF. Here the CDR3 DNA reads TGTGCCACCAGCCCAGCCGCAGGGGGCGAGTATGGCTACACCTTC.

A note on this clonotype: The CDR3 end shows no conserved phenylalanine or tryptophan, and so a read error is likely. The DNA is left out, because the CDR3 cannot be placed on it with certainty; the CDR3 is given as TCRdb lists it. The V call is TRBV7-9, the J call TRBJ2-2. Per the germline V gene, CDR1 is SEHNR and CDR2 is FQNEAQ (reference sequence). A total of 15 residues make up the CDR3, ends included. Here the CDR3 reads CASSLLRSEHYTFVS.

V gene TRBV20-1 combines with J gene TRBJ2-5; tentative D call: TRBD2 (5 bases). Germline assignment: CDR1 DFQATT and CDR2 SNEGSKA (reference sequence). The CDR3 totals 17 residues. Trimming pared 1 base from V and 0 bases from J, leaving 18 bases between. As DNA, the CDR3 is TGCAGTGCTAGAGTGCCCAATAACGGGGAGTACCAAGAGACCCAGTACTTC. Protein sequence: CSARVPNNGEYQETQYF.

This clonotype was seen ten or more times. The chain joins TRBV4-1 to TRBJ1-2, with 9 positions matching TRBD1. Germline CDR1 MGHRA, CDR2 YSYEKL. This CDR3 region has 14 residues. After removal of 7 bases from V and 4 bases from J, the junction contained 7 bases not matched to a gene. In DNA form, the CDR3 reads TGCGCCAGCAAAGGGACAGGGCCTGGCTATGGCTACACCTTC. Translated: CASKGTGPGYGYTF.

The genes are TRBV6-5 and TRBJ2-7; TRBD2 is a possible D gene (7 bases). Trimming stripped 1 base from V and 5 bases from J, with 9 bases between. From germline, CDR1 is MNHEY and CDR2 SVGAGI. The CDR3 consists of 13 residues. CDR3 loop: CASSYYGGHEQYF. CDR3 bases: TGTGCCAGCAGTTACTACGGGGGGCACGAGCAGTACTTC.

Comment on this clonotype: One junction end disagrees with the germline gene, perhaps due to a read error. V and J are TRBV9 and TRBJ2-7, with no clear D. The CDR3 totals 13 residues. The V gene's germline CDR1 is SGDLS and CDR2 YYNGEE. The CDR3 sequence is CASSGWADHEQQF. The CDR3, as DNA: TGTGCCAGCAGCGGCTGGGCCGACCACGAGCAGCAGTTC. Based on the CDR3 plus reference TRBV9 and TRBJ2-7, the full variable domain is DSGVTQTPKHLITATGQRVTLRCSPRSGDLSVYWYQQSLDQGLQFLIQYYNGEERAKGNILERFSAQQFPDLHSELNLSSLELGDSALYFCASSGWADHEQQFGPGTRLTVT.

CDR3 residues: CASRPTGVEKLFF. The CDR3 DNA is TGTGCCAGCAGGCCAACAGGGGTGGAAAAACTGTTTTTT. The gene calls are TRBV7-6 and TRBJ1-4; 7 positions match TRBD1. Germline assignment: CDR1 SGHVS and CDR2 FNYEAQ. CDR3 length: 13 residues. V lost 6 bases to trimming and J lost 8 bases; unmatched junction nucleotides: 6.

Remarks on this clonotype: This likely comes from a read error, as the CDR3 has no conserved phenylalanine or tryptophan at its end. The rearrangement joins TRBV5-5 to TRBJ1-2; D gene ambiguous. The germline gives CDR1 SGHKS, CDR2 YYEKEE (reference sequence). The CDR3 consists of 14 residues. V lost 2 bases and J lost 4, with 12 bases in between. CDR3 sequence (DNA): TGTGCCAGCAGCTTAGTTAACAAAGGCTATGGCTACACCCTC. Translated: CASSLVNKGYGYTL.

The rearrangement uses TRBV7-7 and TRBJ1-1, with D hard to call. Germline CDR1 reads SSHAT; CDR2 reads FNYEAQ (reference sequence). The CDR3 totals 14 residues. V was pared by 5 bases and J by 14 bases, with 24 bases between. CDR3 residues: CASSHDTSNSNEFF. The CDR3 region has the DNA TGTGCCAGCAGCCATGACACGAGCAACTCCAATGAGTTCTTT. The full variable domain, completed using reference TRBV7-7 and TRBJ1-1, is GAGVSQSPRYKVTKRGQDVTLRCDPISSHATLYWYQQALGQGPEFLTYFNYEAQPDKSGLPSDRFSAERPEGSISTLTIQRTEQRDSAMYRCASSHDTSNSNEFFGQGTRLTVV.

The genes are TRBV7-9 and TRBJ1-1, with D perhaps TRBD1 (6 bases). The CDR3 spans 16 residues. The germline V and J ends were trimmed by 7 bases and 1 base, with 19 bases remaining between them. Germline V gene lookup returns CDR1 SEHNR and CDR2 FQNEAQ (reference sequence). Here the CDR3 reads CASNVRGGLENTEAFF. CDR3 coding DNA: TGTGCCAGCAATGTCAGGGGCGGATTGGAGAACACTGAAGCTTTCTTT.

The chain combines TRBV12-3 or TRBV12-4 with TRBJ2-5, with D unresolved. Deletions cut 6 bases from V and 5 bases from J, with 10 bases between. The CDR3 covers 12 residues. CDR3 amino acids: CASSPASETQYF. In DNA, the CDR3 is TGTGCCAGCAGCCCAGCTAGTGAGACCCAGTACTTC.

About this clonotype itself: One end of the junction fails to match germline, which may point to a read error. V and J are TRBV2 and TRBJ2-3; D gene ambiguous. Germline CDR1 reads SNHLY; CDR2 reads FYNNEI. The CDR3 spans 13 residues. The CDR3 loop is CASTGVSTATQYF. DNA of the CDR3: TGTGCCAGCACGGGCGTTAGCACAGCTACGCAGTATTTT.

The rearrangement links TRBV6-1 to TRBJ2-5, with 15 nucleotides matching TRBD2. Germline V CDR1 and CDR2: MNHNS, SASEGT. There are 15 residues in the CDR3. V was clipped by 5 bases and J by 9 bases; unmatched bases: 7. In DNA, the CDR3 is TGTGCCAGCAGTAGCGGACTAGCGGGGGGGCTGGCCCAGTACTTC. Encoded protein: CASSSGLAGGLAQYF.

This clonotype was counted once. The V gene is TRBV7-2, the J gene TRBJ2-3; 7 bases are shared with TRBD2. Germline V lookup: CDR1 SGHTA, CDR2 FQGNSA. The V and J ends lost 1 base and 0 bases, in that order; junction bases with no gene match: 10. The CDR3 covers 18 residues. For the CDR3, the DNA is TGTGCCAGCAGCTTAGGGGGGGGGTACAATTCTAGCACAGATACGCAGTATTTT. Translated, it gives CASSLGGGYNSSTDTQYF. Based on the CDR3 plus reference TRBV7-2 and TRBJ2-3, the full variable domain is GAGVSQSPSNKVTEKGKDVELRCDPISGHTALYWYRQSLGQGLEFLIYFQGNSAPDKSGLPSDRFSAERTGGSVSTLTIQRTQQEDSAVYLCASSLGGGYNSSTDTQYFGPGTRLTVL.

Comments on this clonotype: At one boundary the junction diverges from the germline segment, which might be a read error. This rearrangement joins TRBV5-4 to TRBJ2-5; 9 bases fit TRBD1. Germline V gene sequence: CDR1 SGHNT, CDR2 YYREEE (reference sequence). The CDR3 loop spans 15 amino acids. The CDR3 loop reads CASSRQGGVQETQYF. As DNA, the CDR3 is TGCGCCAGCAGCAGACAGGGGGGCGTCCAAGAGACCCAGTACTTC. The full variable domain, rest sourced from reference TRBV5-4 and TRBJ2-5, is ETGVTQSPTHLIKTRGQQVTLRCSSQSGHNTVSWYQQALGQGPQFIFQYYREEENGRGNFPPRFSGLQFPNYSSELNVNALELDDSALYLCASSRQGGVQETQYFGPGTRLLVL.

CDR3 in amino acids: CASSSAAGLPGELFF. Written as DNA, the CDR3 is TGCGCCAGCAGCTCGGCCGCAGGGTTGCCCGGGGAGCTGTTTTTT. This chain connects TRBV5-1 to TRBJ2-2; possibly TRBD1 for D (5 bases). The CDR3 is 15 amino acids. V was pared by 3 bases and J by 6 bases, with 15 bases between. CDR1 SGHRS and CDR2 YFSETQ come from the germline V gene.

This clonotype was detected only a few times. The genes are TRBV20-1 and TRBJ1-4; D perhaps matches TRBD1 (5 bases). CDR3 size: 12 residues. From germline, CDR1 is DFQATT and CDR2 SNEGSKA (reference sequence). Deletions cut 3 bases from V and 8 bases from J, with 10 bases between. As DNA, the CDR3 is TGCAGTGCTAGGGGGGGGGGGGAAAAACTGTTTTTT. Encoded protein: CSARGGGEKLFF.